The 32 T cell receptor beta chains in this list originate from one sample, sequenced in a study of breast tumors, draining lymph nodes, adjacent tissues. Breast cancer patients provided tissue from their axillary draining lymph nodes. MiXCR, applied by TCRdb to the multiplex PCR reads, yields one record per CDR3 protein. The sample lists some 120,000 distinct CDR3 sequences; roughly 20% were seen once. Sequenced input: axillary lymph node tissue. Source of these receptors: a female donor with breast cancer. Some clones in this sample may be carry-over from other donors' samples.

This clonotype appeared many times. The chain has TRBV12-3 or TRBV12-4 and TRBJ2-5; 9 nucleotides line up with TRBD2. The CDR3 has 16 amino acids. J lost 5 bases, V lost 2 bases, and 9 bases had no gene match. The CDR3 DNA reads TGTGCCAGCAGTTTATTAGGCGGGAGGGCCATGGAGACCCAGTACTTC. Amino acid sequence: CASSLLGGRAMETQYF.

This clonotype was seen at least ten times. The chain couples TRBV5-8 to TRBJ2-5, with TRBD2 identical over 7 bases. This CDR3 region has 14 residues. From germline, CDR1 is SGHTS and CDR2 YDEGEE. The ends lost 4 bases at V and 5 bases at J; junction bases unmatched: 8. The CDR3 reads CASSAAGVRETQYF. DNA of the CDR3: TGTGCCAGCAGCGCTGCGGGGGTCCGGGAGACCCAGTACTTC.

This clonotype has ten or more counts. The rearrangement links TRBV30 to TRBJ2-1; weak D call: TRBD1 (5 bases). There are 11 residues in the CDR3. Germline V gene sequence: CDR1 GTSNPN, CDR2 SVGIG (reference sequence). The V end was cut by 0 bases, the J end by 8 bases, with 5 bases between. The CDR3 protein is CAWSVQDEQFF. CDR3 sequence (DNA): TGTGCCTGGAGTGTACAGGATGAGCAGTTCTTC.

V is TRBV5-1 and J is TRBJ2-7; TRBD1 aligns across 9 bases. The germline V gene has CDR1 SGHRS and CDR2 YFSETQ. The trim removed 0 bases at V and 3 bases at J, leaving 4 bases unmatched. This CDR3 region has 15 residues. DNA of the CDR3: TGCGCCAGCAGCTTGGGGGGACAGGGTCGCTACGAGCAGTACTTC. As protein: CASSLGGQGRYEQYF.

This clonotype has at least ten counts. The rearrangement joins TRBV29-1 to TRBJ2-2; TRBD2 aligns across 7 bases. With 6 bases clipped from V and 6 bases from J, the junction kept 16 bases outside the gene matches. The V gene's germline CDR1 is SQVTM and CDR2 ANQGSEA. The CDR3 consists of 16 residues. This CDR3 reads CSVQLGGDVVAGELFF. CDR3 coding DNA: TGCAGCGTCCAGCTTGGGGGGGATGTAGTGGCCGGGGAGCTGTTTTTT.

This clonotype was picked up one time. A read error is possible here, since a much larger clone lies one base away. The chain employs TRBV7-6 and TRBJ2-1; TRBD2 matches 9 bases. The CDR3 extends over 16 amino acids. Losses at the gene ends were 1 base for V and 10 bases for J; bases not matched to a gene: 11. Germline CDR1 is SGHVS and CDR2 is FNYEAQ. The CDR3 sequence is CASSLGSRREGGEQFF. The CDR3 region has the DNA TGTGCCAGCAGCTTAGGCTCCCGGCGGGAGGGTGGAGAGCAGTTCTTC.

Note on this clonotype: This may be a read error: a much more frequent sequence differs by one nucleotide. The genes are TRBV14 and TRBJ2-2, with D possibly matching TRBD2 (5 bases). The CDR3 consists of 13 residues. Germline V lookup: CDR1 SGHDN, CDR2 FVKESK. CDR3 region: CVSRGSNTGELFF. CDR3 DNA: TGTGTCAGCAGAGGGAGCAACACCGGGGAGCTGTTTTTT.

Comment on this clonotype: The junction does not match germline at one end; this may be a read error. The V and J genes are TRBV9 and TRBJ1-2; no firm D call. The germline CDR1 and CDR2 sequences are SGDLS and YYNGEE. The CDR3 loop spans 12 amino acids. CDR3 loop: CASSVENYGHTF. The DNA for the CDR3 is TGTGCCAGCAGCGTAGAAAACTATGGCCACACCTTC.

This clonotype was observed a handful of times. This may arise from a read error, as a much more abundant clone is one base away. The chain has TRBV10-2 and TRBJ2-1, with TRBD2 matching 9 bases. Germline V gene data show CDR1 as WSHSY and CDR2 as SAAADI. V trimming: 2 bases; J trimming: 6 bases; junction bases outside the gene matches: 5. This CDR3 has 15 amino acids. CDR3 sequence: CASSEALAGCNEQFF. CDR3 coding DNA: TGCGCCAGCAGTGAGGCGCTAGCGGGGTGCAATGAGCAGTTCTTC.

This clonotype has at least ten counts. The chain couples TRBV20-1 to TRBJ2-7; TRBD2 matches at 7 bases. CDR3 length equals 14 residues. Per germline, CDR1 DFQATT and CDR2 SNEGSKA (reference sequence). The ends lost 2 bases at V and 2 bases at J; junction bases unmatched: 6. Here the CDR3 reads CSARNLADPYEQYF. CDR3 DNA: TGCAGTGCTAGAAACCTAGCGGATCCCTACGAGCAGTACTTC.

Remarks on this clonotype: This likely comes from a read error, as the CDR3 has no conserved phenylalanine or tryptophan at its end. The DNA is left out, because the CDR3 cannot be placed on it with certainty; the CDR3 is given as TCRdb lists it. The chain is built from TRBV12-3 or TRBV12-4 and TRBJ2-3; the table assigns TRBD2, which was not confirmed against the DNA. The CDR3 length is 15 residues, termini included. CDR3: CASSFGTSVEDTQYS.

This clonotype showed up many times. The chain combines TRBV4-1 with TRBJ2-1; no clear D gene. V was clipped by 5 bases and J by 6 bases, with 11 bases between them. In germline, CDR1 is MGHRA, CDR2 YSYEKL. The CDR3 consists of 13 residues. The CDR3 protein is CASSKARGNEQFF. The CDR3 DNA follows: TGCGCCAGCAGCAAAGCTAGAGGCAATGAGCAGTTCTTC.

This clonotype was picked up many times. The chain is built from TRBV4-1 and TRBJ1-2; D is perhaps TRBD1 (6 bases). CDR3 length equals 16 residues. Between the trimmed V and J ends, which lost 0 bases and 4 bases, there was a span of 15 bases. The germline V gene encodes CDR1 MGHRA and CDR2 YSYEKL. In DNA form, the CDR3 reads TGCGCCAGCAGCCAAGATAGGGCAGGGGCAGTCTATGGCTACACCTTC. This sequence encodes CASSQDRAGAVYGYTF.

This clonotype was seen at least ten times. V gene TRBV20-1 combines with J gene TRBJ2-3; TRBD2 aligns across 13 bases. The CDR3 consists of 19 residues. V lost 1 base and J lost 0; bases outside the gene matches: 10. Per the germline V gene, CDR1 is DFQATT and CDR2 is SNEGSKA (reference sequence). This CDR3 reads CSARVGWTSGSSSTDTQYF. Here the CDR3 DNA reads TGCAGTGCTAGAGTGGGTTGGACTAGCGGGAGCTCTAGCACAGATACGCAGTATTTT.

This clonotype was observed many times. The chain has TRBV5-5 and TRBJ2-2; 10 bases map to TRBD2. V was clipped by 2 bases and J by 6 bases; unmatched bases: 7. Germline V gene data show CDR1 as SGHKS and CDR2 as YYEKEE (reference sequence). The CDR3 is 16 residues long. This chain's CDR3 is CASSLYALAGSGELFF. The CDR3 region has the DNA TGTGCCAGCAGCTTATATGCACTAGCGGGGTCCGGGGAGCTGTTTTTT.

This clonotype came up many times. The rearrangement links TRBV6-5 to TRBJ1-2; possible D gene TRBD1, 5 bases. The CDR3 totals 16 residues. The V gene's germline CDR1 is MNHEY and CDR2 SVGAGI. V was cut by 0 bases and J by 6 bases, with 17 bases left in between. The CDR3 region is CASSYSYQGGGDGYTF. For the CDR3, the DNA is TGTGCCAGCAGTTACTCCTATCAGGGAGGAGGTGATGGCTACACCTTC.

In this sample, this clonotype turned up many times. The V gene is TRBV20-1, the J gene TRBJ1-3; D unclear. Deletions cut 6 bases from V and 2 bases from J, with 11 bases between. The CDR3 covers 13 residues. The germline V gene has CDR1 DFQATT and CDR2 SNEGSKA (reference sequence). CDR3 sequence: CSAIREAGNTIYF. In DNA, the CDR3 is TGCAGTGCCATACGGGAGGCTGGAAACACCATATATTTT.

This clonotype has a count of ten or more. Here the CDR3 DNA reads TGTGCCAGCAGCTTTAGCAGCACCGGGGAGCTGTTTTTT. Translated: CASSFSSTGELFF. This chain uses TRBV3-1 with TRBJ2-2, with D unclear. Germline V gene lookup returns CDR1 LGHDT and CDR2 YNNKEL (reference sequence). Trimming left V 5 bases short and J 4 bases short, with 8 bases between. The CDR3 totals 13 residues.

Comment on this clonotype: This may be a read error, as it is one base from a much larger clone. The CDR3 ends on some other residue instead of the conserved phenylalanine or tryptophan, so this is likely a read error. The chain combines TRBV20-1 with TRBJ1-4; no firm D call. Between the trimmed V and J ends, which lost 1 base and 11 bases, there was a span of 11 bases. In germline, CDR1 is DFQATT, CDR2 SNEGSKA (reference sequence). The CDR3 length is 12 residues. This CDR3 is CSARVLTDKLFL. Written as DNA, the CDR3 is TGCAGTGCTAGAGTGTTAACTGACAAACTGTTTTTA.

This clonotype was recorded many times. CDR3 coding DNA: TGCAGCGTGGTCGACAGTGATTGGGATGGCTACACCTTC. The encoded protein is CSVVDSDWDGYTF. The chain recombines TRBV29-1 with TRBJ1-2; maybe TRBD1 (5 bases). Germline V gene lookup returns CDR1 SQVTM and CDR2 ANQGSEA. Trimming took off 6 bases at V and 6 bases at J, with 17 bases between the two ends. This CDR3 contains 13 residues. Looking up the rest from reference TRBV29-1 and TRBJ1-2 gives the full variable domain: SAVISQKPSRDICQRGTSLTIQCQVDSQVTMMFWYRQQPGQSLTLIATANQGSEATYESGFVIDKFPISRPNLTFSTLTVSNMSPEDSSIYLCSVVDSDWDGYTFGSGTRLTVV.

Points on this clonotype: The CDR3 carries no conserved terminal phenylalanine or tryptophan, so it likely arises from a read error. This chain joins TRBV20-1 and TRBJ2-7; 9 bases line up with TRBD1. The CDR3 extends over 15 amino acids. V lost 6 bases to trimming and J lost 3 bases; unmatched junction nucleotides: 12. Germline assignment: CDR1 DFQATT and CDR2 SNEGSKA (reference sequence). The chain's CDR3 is CSANSGTGLRYEQYL. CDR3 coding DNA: TGCAGTGCCAACTCCGGGACAGGGTTACGCTACGAGCAGTACCTC.

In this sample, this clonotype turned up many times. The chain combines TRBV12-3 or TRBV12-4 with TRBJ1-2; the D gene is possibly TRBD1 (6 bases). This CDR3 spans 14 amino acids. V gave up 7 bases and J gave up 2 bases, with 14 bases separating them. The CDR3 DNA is TGTGCCAGCACTACGGGGGCCGCCAACTATGGCTACACCTTC. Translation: CASTTGAANYGYTF.

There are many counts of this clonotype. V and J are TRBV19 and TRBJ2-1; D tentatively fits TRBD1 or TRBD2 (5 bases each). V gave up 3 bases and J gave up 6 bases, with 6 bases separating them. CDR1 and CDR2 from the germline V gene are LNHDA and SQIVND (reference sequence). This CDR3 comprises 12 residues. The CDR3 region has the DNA TGTGCCAGTAGTATGAGGGGCAATGAGCAGTTCTTC. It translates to CASSMRGNEQFF. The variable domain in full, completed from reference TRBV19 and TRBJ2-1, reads DGGITQSPKYLFRKEGQNVTLSCEQNLNHDAMYWYRQDPGQGLRLIYYSQIVNDFQKGDIAEGYSVSREKKESFPLTVTSAQKNPTAFYLCASSMRGNEQFFGPGTRLTVL.

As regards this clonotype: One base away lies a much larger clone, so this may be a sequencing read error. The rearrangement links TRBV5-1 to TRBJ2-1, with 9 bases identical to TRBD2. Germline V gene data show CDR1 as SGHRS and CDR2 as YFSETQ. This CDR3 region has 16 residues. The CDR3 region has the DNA TGCGCCAGCAGCATCTTAGCGGGAGCGACCTACAATGAGCAGTCCTTC. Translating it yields CASSILAGATYNEQSF. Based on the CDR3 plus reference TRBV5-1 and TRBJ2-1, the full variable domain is KAGVTQTPRYLIKTRGQQVTLSCSPISGHRSVSWYQQTPGQGLQFLFEYFSETQRNKGNFPGRFSGRQFSNSRSEMNVSTLELGDSALYLCASSILAGATYNEQSFGPGTRLTVL.

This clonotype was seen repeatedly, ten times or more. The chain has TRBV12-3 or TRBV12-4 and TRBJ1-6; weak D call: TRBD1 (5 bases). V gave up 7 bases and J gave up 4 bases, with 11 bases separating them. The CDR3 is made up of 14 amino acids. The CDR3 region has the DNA TGTGCCAGCAAGCAGACAGTTTATAATTCACCCCTCCACTTT. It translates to CASKQTVYNSPLHF.

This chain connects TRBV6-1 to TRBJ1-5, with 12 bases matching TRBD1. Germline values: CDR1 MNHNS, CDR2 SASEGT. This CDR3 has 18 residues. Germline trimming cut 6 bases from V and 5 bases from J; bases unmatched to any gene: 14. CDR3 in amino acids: CASRSFGTGGSEHQPQHF. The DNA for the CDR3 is TGTGCCAGCAGGTCCTTCGGGACAGGGGGCAGTGAACATCAGCCCCAGCATTTT.

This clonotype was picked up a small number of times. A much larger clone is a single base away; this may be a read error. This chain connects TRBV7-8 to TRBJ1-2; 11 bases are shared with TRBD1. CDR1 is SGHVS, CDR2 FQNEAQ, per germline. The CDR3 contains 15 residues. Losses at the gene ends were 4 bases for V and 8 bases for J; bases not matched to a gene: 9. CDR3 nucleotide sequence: TGTGCCAGCAGCTCCCGCCTGGACAGGGGGCACGGCTACACCTTC. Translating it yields CASSSRLDRGHGYTF.

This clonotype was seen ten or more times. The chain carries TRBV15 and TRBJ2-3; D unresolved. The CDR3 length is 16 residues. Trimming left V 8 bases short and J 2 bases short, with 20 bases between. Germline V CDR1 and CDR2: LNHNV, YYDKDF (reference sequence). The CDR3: CATETYGQDLTDTQYF. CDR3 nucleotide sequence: TGTGCCACCGAAACCTATGGGCAGGACCTCACAGATACGCAGTATTTT.

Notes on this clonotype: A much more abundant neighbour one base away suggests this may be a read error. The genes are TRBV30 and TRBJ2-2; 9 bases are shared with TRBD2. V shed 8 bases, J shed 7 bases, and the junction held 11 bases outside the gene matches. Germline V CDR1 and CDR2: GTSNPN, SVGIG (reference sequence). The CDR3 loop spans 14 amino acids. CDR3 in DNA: TGTGCCCGGATAGCGGGAGATGGAAGCGGGGAGCTGTTTTTT. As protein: CARIAGDGSGELFF.

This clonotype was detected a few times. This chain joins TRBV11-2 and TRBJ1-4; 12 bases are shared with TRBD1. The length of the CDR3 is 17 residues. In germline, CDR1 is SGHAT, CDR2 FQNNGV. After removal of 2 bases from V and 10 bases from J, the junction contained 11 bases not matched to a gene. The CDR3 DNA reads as TGTGCCAGCAGCTTATTGATTCCGGGACAGGGGGCCGGAAAACTGTTTTTT. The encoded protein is CASSLLIPGQGAGKLFF.

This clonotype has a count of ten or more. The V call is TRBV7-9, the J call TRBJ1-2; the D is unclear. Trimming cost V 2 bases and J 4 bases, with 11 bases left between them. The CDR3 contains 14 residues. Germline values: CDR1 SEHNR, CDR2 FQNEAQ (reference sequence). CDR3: CASSLMEISYGYTF. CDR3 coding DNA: TGTGCCAGCAGCTTAATGGAGATATCCTATGGCTACACCTTC. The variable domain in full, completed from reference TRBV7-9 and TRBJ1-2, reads DTGVSQNPRHKITKRGQNVTFRCDPISEHNRLYWYRQTLGQGPEFLTYFQNEAQLEKSRLLSDRFSAERPKGSFSTLEIQRTEQGDSAMYLCASSLMEISYGYTFGSGTRLTVV.

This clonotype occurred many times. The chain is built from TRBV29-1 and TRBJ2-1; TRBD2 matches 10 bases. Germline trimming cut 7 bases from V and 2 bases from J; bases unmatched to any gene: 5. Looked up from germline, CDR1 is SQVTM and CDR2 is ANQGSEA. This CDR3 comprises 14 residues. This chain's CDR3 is CSAPLAGAYNEQFF. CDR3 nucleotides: TGCAGCGCTCCTCTAGCGGGAGCCTACAATGAGCAGTTCTTC.